The 4 T cell receptor beta chains reported below all come from one sample, sequenced in a study of shared clonotypes between healthy human individuals. Generated by immunoSEQ multiplex PCR, the TCRdb table keeps only in-frame clones and is missing some. Here the sample spans over a million clones, roughly 96% being singletons. Sequencing was performed on naive CD4+ T cells sorted from blood. Sample subset: CD45RA+ positively selected. Receptors were obtained from a man aged 25-40 years in good health.

CDR3 DNA: TGTGCCAGCAGCTTAGCGCTCTCGGGCCAGGGTACGCAGTATTTT. Protein sequence: CASSLALSGQGTQYF. This chain links TRBV7-8 with TRBJ2-3, with D maybe TRBD1 (5 bases). Trimming took off 0 bases at V and 8 bases at J, with 15 bases between the two ends. In germline, CDR1 is SGHVS, CDR2 FQNEAQ. This CDR3 is built from 15 residues. The whole variable domain, filled in from reference TRBV7-8 and TRBJ2-3, reads GAGVSQSPRYKVAKRGQDVALRCDPISGHVSLFWYQQALGQGPEFLTYFQNEAQLDKSGLPSDRFFAERPEGSVSTLKIQRTQQEDSAVYLCASSLALSGQGTQYFGPGTRLTVL.

The genes are TRBV7-2 and TRBJ1-1; 9 bases are a match to TRBD1. Per the germline V gene, CDR1 is SGHTA and CDR2 is FQGNSA. J lost 10 bases, V lost 5 bases, and 11 bases had no gene match. This CDR3 region has 14 residues. As DNA, the CDR3 is TGTGCCAGCAGCCCGGGACAGGGTTTCCCTTTAGCTTTCTTT. Translating it yields CASSPGQGFPLAFF. Complete variable domain (other parts from reference TRBV7-2 and TRBJ1-1): GAGVSQSPSNKVTEKGKDVELRCDPISGHTALYWYRQSLGQGLEFLIYFQGNSAPDKSGLPSDRFSAERTGGSVSTLTIQRTQQEDSAVYLCASSPGQGFPLAFFGQGTRLTVV.

The J gene is TRBJ1-4, the V gene TRBV19; a possible D gene is TRBD1 (5 bases). Per the germline V gene, CDR1 is LNHDA and CDR2 is SQIVND (reference sequence). V was cut by 6 bases and J by 3 bases, with 14 bases left in between. The CDR3 contains 15 residues. CDR3 residues: CASRTTDRSNEKLFF. Here the CDR3 DNA reads TGTGCCAGTAGGACGACAGACCGGTCTAATGAAAAACTGTTTTTT.

The chain has TRBV7-2 and TRBJ2-7; D may be TRBD2 (6 bases). V was pared by 3 bases and J by 7 bases, with 16 bases between. CDR1 and CDR2 from the germline V gene are SGHTA and FQGNSA. The CDR3 runs 14 residues. The CDR3 nucleotides are TGTGCCAGCAGCTTCAGGGCGCTCGGGGGAGAGCAGTACTTC. Translated: CASSFRALGGEQYF.